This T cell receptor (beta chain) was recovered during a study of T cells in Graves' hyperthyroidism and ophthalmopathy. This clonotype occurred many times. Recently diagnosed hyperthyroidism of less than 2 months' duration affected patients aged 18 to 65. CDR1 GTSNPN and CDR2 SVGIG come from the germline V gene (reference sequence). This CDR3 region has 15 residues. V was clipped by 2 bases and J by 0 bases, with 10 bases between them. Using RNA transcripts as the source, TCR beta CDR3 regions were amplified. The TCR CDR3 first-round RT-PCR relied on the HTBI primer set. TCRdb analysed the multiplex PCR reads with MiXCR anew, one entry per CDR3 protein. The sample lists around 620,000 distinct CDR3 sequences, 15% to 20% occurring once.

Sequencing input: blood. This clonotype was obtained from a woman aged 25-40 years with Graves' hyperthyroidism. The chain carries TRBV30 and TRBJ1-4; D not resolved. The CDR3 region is CAWSPAVSTNEKLFF. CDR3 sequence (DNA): TGTGCCTGGAGTCCGGCGGTATCAACTAATGAAAAACTGTTTTTT. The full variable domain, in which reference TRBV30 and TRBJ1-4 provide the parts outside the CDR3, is SQTIHQWPATLVQPVGSPLSLECTVEGTSNPNLYWYRQAAGRGLQLLFYSVGIGQISSEVPQNLSASRPQDRQFILSSKKLLLSDSGFYLCAWSPAVSTNEKLFFGSGTQLSVL.